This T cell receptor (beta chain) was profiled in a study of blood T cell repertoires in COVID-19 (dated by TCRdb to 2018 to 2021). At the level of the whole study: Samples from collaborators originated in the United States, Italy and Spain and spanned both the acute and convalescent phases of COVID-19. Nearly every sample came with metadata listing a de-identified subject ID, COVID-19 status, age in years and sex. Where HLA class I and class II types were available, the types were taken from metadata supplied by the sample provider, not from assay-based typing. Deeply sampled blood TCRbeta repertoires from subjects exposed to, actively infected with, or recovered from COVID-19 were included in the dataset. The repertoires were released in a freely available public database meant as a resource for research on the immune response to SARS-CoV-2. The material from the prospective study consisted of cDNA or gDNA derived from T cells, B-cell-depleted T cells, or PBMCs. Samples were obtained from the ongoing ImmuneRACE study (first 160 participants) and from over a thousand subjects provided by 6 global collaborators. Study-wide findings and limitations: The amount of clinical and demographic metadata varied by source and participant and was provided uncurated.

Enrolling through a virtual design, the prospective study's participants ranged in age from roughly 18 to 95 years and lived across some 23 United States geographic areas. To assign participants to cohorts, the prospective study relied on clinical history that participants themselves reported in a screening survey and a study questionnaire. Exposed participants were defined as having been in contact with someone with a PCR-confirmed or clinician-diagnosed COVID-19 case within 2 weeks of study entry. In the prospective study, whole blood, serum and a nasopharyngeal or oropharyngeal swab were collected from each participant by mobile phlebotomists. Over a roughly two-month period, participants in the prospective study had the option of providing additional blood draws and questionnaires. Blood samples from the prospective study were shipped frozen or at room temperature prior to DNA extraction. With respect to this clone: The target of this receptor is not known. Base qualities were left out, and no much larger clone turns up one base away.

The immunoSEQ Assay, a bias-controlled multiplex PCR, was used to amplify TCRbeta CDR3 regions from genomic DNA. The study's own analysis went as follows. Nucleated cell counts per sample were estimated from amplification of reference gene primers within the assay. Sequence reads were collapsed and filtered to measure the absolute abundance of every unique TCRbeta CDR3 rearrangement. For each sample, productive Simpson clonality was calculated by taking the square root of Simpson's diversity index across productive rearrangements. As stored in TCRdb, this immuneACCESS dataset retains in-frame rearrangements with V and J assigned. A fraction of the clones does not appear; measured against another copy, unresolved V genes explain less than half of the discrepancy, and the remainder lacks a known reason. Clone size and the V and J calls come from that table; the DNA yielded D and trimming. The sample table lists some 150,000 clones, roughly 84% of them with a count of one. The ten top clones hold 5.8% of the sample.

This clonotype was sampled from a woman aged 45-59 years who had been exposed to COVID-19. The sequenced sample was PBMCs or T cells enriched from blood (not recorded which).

The CDR3 protein: CASSLSQVYGYTF. The DNA reads TGTGCCAGCAGTTTGTCGCAGGTATATGGCTACACCTTC. The sequence joins TRBV12-3 or TRBV12-4 to TRBJ1-2; the D gene identity is not certain. Cut back by 3 bases and 5 bases, the V and J ends lie 10 bases apart. The CDR3 starts with the cysteine, ends with the phenylalanine, and has 13 residues. Only the CDR3 DNA is retained, 39 bases long and in frame from the first base.